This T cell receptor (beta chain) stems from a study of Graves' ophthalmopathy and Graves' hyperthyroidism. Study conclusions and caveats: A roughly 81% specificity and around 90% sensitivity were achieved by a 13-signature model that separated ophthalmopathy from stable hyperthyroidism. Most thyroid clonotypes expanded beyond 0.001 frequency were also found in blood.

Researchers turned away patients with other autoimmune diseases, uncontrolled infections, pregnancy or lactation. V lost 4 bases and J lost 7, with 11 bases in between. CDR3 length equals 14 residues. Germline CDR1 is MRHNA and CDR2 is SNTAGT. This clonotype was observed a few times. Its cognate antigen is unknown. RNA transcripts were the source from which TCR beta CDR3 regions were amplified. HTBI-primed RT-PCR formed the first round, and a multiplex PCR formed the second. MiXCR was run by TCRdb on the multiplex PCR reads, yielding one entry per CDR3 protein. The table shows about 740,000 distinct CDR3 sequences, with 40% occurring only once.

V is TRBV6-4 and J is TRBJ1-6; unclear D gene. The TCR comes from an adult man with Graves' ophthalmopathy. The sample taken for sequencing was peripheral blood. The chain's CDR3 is CASSAEEGNSPLHF. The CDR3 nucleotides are TGTGCCAGCAGTGCGGAAGAAGGAAATTCACCCCTCCACTTT.